This T cell receptor beta chain is from a study of blood T cell repertoires in COVID-19. The germline V gene encodes CDR1 LNHDA and CDR2 SQIVND (reference sequence). The CDR3 has 15 residues. V shed 7 bases and J 1 base; nucleotides not matched to a gene: 5. Clones were read by immunoSEQ multiplex PCR, and TCRdb kept only the in-frame ones, dropping some. The top ten clones hold under 4.5% of a sample with 95,000 to 150,000 clones, 75% to 85% of them seen once. The specimen sequenced was peripheral blood. This TCR was recovered from a woman in her forties or fifties with acute or convalescent COVID-19. The chain joins TRBV19 to TRBJ2-2; 8 bases map to TRBD2. The CDR3 coding sequence is TGTGCCAGTAACCCTAGCGGGCGGAACACCGGGGAGCTGTTTTTT. Translated: CASNPSGRNTGELFF.